Below, 5 T cell receptor beta chains from the same sample are listed, as sequenced in a study of shared clonotypes between healthy human individuals (dated by TCRdb to about 2020). The library was built by means of the immunoSEQ multiplex PCR assay. TCRdb re-hosts the immuneACCESS table, in-frame sequences only. Its copies lack some clones; in the studies checked, an unresolved V gene accounts for under half of them, and the cause for the rest is not known. Counted in this sample were about 820,000 clones; around 93% of them appeared once. 24% of the sample goes to the ten largest clones. CD8 naive samples were obtained by positive selection for CCR7 among CD45RO-negative cells, yielding a CD45RA+CCR7+ population from which TemRA cells were excluded. The sequenced material came from naive CD8+ T cells sorted from blood. The sample's cell subset or site, from its label and the paper: CD45RA+CCR7+. All receptors derive from a man aged 30 to 45 in good health.

The rearrangement links TRBV6-6 to TRBJ2-7, with TRBD1 as a possible D gene (6 bases). The V gene's germline CDR1 is MNHNY and CDR2 SVGAGI (reference sequence). Trimming took 5 bases from V and 3 from J, leaving 17 bases between them. This CDR3 spans 15 amino acids. The CDR3 sequence: CASSPEAGTSYEQYF. The CDR3 DNA reads TGTGCCAGCAGTCCTGAAGCCGGGACAAGCTACGAGCAGTACTTC.

The rearrangement joins TRBV2 to TRBJ1-2, with no clear D. The CDR3 length is 13 residues. The germline V gene encodes CDR1 SNHLY and CDR2 FYNNEI. V lost 9 bases and J lost 0, with 11 bases in between. DNA of the CDR3: TGTGCCAGGAGTTTAGACACTAACTATGGCTACACCTTC. This encodes CARSLDTNYGYTF.

The rearrangement joins TRBV14 to TRBJ2-3; maybe TRBD2 (5 bases). The V gene lost 2 bases and the J gene lost 4 bases, with 10 bases spanning the gap. The CDR3 consists of 14 residues. Germline values: CDR1 SGHDN, CDR2 FVKESK. CDR3 amino acids: CASSQIHGADTQYF. The CDR3 DNA reads as TGTGCCAGCAGCCAAATCCACGGGGCAGATACGCAGTATTTT.

The J gene is TRBJ1-4, the V gene TRBV28; possibly TRBD1 for D (5 bases). The CDR3 spans 15 residues. Trimming took 1 base from V and 8 from J, leaving 14 bases between them. The V gene's germline CDR1 is MDHEN and CDR2 SYDVKM. This CDR3 reads CASSLLAGEFEKLFF. The CDR3 nucleotides read TGTGCCAGCAGTTTATTGGCGGGGGAGTTCGAAAAACTGTTTTTT.

V usage is TRBV13 and J usage is TRBJ2-1; D is unresolved. The germline V gene has CDR1 PRHDT and CDR2 FYEKMQ (reference sequence). This CDR3 has 12 residues. Trimming took off 1 base at V and 15 bases at J, with 13 bases between the two ends. CDR3 sequence reads: CASSLDTAASFF. As DNA, the CDR3 is TGTGCCAGCAGCTTAGACACGGCAGCCTCGTTCTTC.